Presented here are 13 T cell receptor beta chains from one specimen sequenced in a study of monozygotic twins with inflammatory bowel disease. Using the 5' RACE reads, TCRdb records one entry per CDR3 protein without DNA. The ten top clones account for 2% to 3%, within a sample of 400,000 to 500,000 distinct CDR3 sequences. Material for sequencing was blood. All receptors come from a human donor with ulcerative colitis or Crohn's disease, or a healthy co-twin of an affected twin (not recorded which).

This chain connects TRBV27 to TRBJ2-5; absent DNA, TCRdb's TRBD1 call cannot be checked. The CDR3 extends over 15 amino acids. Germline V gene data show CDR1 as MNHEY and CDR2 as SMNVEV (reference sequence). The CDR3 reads CASKPRGWGLETQYF.

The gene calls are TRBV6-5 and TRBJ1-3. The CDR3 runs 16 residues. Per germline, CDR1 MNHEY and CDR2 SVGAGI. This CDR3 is CASSWRGLLSGNTIYF.

The CDR3 spells CDSTSTGQFTGELFF. V gene TRBV5-6 combines with J gene TRBJ2-2; TCRdb calls TRBD2, which cannot be checked without DNA. Germline V CDR1 and CDR2: SGHDT, YYEEEE. This CDR3 region has 15 residues.

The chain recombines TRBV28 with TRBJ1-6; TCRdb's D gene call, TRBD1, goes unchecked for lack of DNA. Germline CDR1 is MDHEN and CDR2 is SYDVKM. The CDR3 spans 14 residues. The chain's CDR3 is CASRPLPGGSPLHF. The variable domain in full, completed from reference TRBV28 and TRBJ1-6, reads DVKVTQSSRYLVKRTGEKVFLECVQDMDHENMFWYRQDPGLGLRLIYFSYDVKMKEKGDIPEGYSVSREKKERFSLILESASTNQTSMYLCASRPLPGGSPLHFGNGTRLTVT.

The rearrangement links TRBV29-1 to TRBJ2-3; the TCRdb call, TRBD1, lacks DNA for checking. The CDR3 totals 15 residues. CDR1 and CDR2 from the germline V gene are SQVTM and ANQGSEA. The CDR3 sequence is CSVEVGGGVSDTQYF.

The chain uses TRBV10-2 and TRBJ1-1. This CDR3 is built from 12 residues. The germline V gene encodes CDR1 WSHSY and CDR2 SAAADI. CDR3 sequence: CASRSTIEVAFF.

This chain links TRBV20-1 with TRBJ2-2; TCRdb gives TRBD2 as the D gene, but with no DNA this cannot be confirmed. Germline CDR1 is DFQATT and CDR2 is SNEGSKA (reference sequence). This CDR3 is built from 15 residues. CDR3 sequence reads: CSAINATSGTGELFF.

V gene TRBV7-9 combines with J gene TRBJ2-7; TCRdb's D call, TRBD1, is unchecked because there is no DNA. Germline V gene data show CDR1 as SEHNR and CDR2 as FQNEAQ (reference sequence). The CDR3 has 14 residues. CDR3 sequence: CASSNGGGSYEQYF.

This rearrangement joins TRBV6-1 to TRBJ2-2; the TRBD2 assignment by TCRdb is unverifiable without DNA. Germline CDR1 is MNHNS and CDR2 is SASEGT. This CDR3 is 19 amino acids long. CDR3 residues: CASSNPGLAGGHATGELFF.

The CDR3 is CASSRTSGGNTDTQYF. V usage is TRBV3-1 and J usage is TRBJ2-3; the D call from TCRdb, TRBD2, cannot be confirmed without DNA. This CDR3 has 16 residues. CDR1 and CDR2 (germline): LGHDT, YNNKEL (reference sequence).

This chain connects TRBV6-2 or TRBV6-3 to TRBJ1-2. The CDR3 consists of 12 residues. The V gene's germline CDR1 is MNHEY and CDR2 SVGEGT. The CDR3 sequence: CASRRTAYGYTF.

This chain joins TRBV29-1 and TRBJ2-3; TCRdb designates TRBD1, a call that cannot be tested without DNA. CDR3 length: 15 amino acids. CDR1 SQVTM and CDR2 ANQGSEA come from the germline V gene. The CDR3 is CSVARLTGSGDTQYF.

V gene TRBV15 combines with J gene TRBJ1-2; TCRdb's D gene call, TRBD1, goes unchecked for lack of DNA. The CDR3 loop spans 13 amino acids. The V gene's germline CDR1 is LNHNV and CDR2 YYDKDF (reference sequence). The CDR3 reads CATSRVEGAGYTF.